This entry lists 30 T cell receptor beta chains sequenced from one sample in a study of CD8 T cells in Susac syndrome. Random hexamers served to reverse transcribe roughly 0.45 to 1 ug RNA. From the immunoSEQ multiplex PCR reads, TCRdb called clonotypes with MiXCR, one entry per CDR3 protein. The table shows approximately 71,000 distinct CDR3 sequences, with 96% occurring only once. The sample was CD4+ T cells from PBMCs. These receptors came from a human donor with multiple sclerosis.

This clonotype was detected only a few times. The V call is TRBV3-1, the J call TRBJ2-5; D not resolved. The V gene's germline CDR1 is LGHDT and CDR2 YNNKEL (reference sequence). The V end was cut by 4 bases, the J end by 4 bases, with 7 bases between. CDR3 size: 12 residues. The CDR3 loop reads CASSPSLETQYF. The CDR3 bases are TGTGCCAGCAGCCCTTCGCTAGAGACCCAGTACTTC.

In DNA form, the CDR3 reads TGCGCCAGCAGCTACAACACAGGGATGGGCACCGGGGAGCTGTTTTTT. It specifies CASSYNTGMGTGELFF. The chain joins TRBV5-1 to TRBJ2-2; TRBD1 is a possible D gene (6 bases). The CDR3 runs 16 residues. Looked up from germline, CDR1 is SGHRS and CDR2 is YFSETQ. V was clipped by 3 bases and J by 4 bases, with 16 bases between them.

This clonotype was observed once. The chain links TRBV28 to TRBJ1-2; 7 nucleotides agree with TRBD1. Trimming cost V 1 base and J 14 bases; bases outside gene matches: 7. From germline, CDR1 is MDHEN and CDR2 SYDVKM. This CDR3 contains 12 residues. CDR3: CASSLSDRAGTF. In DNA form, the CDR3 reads TGTGCCAGCAGTTTATCCGACAGGGCTGGGACCTTC.

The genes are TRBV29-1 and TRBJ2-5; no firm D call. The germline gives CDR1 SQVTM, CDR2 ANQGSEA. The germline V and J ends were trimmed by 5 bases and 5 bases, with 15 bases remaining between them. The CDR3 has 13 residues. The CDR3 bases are TGCAGCGTTAAGAACGTACTTTTGGAGACCCAGTACTTC. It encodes CSVKNVLLETQYF. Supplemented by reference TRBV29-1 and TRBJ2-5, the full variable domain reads SAVISQKPSRDICQRGTSLTIQCQVDSQVTMMFWYRQQPGQSLTLIATANQGSEATYESGFVIDKFPISRPNLTFSTLTVSNMSPEDSSIYLCSVKNVLLETQYFGPGTRLLVL.

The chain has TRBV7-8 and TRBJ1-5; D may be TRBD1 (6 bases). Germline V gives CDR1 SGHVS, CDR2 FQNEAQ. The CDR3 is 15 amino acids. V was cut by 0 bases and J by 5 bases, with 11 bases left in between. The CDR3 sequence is CASSLAGQRHQPQHF. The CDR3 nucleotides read TGTGCCAGCAGCTTAGCAGGACAGCGCCATCAGCCCCAGCATTTT.

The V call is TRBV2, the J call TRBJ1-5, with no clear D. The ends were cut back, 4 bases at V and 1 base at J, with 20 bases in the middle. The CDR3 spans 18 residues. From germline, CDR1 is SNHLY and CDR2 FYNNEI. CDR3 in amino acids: CASSGVLVSKRSNQPQHF. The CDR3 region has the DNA TGTGCCAGCAGTGGGGTACTCGTTTCAAAGAGGAGCAATCAGCCCCAGCATTTT.

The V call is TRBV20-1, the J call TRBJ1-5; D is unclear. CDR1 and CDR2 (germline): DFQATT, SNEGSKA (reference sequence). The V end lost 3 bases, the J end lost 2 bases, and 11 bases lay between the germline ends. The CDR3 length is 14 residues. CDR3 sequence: CSASDGIGNQPQHF. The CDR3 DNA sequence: TGCAGTGCTAGTGACGGTATTGGCAATCAGCCCCAGCATTTT.

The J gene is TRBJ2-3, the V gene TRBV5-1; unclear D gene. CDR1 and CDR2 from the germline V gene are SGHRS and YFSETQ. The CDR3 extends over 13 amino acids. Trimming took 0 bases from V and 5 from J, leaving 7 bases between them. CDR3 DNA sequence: TGCGCCAGCAGCTTGGGCTGGGGAGATACGCAGTATTTT. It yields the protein CASSLGWGDTQYF.

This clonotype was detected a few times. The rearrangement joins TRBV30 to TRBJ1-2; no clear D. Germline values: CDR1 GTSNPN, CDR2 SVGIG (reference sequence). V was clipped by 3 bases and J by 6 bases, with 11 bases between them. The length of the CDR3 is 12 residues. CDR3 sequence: CAWSVGSDGYTF. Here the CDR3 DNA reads TGTGCCTGGAGCGTGGGGAGTGATGGCTACACCTTC.

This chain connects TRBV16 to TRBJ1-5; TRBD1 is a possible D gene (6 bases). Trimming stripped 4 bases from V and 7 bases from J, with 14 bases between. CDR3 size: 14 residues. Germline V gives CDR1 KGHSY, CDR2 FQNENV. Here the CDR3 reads CASSPQQGGQPQHF. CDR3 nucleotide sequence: TGTGCCAGCAGCCCCCAACAGGGCGGGCAGCCCCAGCATTTT.

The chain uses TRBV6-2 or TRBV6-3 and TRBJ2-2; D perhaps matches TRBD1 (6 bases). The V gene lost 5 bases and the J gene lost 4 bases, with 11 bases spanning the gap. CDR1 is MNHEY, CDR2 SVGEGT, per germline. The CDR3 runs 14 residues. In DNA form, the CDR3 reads TGTGCCAGCAGTGATCCAGGGGTCACCGGGGAGCTGTTTTTT. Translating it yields CASSDPGVTGELFF.

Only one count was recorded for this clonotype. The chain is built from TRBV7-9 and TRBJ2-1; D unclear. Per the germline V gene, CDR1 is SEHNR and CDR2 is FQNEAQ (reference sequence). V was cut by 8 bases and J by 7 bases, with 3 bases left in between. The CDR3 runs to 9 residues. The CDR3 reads CASPNEQFF. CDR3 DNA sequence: TGTGCCAGCCCTAATGAGCAGTTCTTC.

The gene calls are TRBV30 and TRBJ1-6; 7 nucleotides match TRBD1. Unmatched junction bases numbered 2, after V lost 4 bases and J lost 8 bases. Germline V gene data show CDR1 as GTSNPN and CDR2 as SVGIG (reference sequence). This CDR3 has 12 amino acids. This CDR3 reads CAWTGTDSPLHF. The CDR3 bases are TGTGCCTGGACCGGGACAGATTCACCCCTCCACTTT.

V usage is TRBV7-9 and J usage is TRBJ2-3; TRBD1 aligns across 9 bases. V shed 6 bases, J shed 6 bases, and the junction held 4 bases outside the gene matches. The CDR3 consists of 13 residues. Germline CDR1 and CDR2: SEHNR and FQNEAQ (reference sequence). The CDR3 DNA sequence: TGTGCCAGCAGACAGGGGGCCGGGGATACGCAGTATTTT. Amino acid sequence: CASRQGAGDTQYF.

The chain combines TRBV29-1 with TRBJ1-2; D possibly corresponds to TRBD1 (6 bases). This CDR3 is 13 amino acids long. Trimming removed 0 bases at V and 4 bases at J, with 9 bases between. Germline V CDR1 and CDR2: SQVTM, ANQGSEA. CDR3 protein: CSVEESQGYGYTF. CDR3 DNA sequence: TGCAGCGTTGAAGAGTCACAGGGCTATGGCTACACCTTC.

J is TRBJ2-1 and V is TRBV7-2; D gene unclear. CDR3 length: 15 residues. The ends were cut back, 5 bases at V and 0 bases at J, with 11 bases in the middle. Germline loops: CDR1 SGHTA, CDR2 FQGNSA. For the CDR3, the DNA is TGTGCCAGCAGCCTATACTCTAGCTCCTACAATGAGCAGTTCTTC. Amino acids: CASSLYSSSYNEQFF.

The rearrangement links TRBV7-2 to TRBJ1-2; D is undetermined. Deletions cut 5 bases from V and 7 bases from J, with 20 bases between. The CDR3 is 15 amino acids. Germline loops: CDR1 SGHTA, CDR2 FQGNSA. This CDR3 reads CASSQRSGEAGGYTF. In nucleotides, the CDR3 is TGTGCCAGCAGCCAACGGTCCGGGGAAGCTGGTGGCTACACCTTC.

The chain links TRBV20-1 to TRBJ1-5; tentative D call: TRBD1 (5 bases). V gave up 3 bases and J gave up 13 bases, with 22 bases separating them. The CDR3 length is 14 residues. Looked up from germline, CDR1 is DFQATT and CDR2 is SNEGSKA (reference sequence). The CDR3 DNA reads TGCAGTGCTAGGGGGGGAACGAGCAATCAGCTGCAGCATTTT. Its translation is CSARGGTSNQLQHF.

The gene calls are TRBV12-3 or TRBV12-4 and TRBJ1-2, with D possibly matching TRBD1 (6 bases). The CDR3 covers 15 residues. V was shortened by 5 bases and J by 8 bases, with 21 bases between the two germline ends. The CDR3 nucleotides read TGTGCCAGCAGTCAACGGGGGTGGGGGGGCAACGGCTACACCTTC. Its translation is CASSQRGWGGNGYTF.

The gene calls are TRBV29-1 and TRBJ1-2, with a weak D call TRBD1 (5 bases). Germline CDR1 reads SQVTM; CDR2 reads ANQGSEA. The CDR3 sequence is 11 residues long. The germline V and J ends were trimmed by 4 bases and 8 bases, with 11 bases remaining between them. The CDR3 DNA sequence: TGCAGCGTTGCGGGGCAGGGAGGCTACACCTTC. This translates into CSVAGQGGYTF.

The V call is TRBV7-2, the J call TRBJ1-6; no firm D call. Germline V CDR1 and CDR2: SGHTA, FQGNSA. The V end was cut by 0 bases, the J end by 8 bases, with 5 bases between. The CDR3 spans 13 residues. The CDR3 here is CASSLAHDSPLHF. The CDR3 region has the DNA TGTGCCAGCAGCTTAGCACACGATTCACCCCTCCACTTT.

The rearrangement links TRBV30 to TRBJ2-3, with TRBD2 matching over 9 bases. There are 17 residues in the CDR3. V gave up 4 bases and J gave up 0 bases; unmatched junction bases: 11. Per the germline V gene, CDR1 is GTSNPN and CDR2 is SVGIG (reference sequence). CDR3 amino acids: CAWKAGTSSPSTDTQYF. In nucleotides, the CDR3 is TGTGCCTGGAAAGCCGGGACTAGCAGTCCTAGCACAGATACGCAGTATTTT.

The DNA of the CDR3 is TGTGCCAGCAGCTTAGATACGGCTACCAGCTCCTACGAGCAGTACTTC. Amino acid sequence: CASSLDTATSSYEQYF. The gene calls are TRBV7-2 and TRBJ2-7; unclear D gene. This CDR3 is 16 amino acids long. V was shortened by 1 base and J by 0 bases, with 13 bases between the two germline ends. The V gene's germline CDR1 is SGHTA and CDR2 FQGNSA. The variable domain in full, completed from reference TRBV7-2 and TRBJ2-7, reads GAGVSQSPSNKVTEKGKDVELRCDPISGHTALYWYRQSLGQGLEFLIYFQGNSAPDKSGLPSDRFSAERTGGSVSTLTIQRTQQEDSAVYLCASSLDTATSSYEQYFGPGTRLTVT.

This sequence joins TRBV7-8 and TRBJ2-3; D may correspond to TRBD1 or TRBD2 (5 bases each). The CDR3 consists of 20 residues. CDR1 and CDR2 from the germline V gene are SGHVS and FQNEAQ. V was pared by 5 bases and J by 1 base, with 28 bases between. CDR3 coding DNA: TGTGCCAGCAGCCCCCGCTATCTTAGCGCCCCAGGGCAGGGCACAGATACGCAGTATTTT. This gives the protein CASSPRYLSAPGQGTDTQYF.

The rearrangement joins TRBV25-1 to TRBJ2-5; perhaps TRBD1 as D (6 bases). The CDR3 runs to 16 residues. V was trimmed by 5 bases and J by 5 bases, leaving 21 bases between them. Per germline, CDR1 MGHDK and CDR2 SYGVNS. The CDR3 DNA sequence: TGTGCCAGCAGTAACCCTCTGGGACACCCGGGGGAGACCCAGTACTTC. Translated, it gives CASSNPLGHPGETQYF.

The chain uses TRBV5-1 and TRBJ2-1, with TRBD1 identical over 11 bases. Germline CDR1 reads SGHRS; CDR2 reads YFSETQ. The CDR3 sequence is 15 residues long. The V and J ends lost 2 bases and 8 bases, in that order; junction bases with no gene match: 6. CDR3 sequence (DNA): TGCGCCAGCAGCTTCGGGACAGGGGGTCGCGATGAGCAGTTCTTC. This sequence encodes CASSFGTGGRDEQFF.

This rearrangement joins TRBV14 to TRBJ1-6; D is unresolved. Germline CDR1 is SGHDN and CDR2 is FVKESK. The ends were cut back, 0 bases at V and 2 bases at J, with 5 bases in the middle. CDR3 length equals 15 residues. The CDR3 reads CASSQDQAYNSPLHF. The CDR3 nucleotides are TGTGCCAGCAGCCAAGATCAAGCCTATAATTCACCCCTCCACTTT.

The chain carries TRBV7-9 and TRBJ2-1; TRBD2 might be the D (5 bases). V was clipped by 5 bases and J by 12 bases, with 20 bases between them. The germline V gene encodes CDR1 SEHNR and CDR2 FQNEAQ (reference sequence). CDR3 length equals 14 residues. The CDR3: CASSPVDSGEAQFF. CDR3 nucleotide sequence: TGTGCCAGCAGCCCAGTGGACTCCGGCGAGGCGCAGTTCTTC.

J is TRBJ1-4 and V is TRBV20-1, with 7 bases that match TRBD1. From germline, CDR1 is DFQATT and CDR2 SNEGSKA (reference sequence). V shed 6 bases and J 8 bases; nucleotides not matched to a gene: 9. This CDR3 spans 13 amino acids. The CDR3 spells CSAFQGGGEKLFF. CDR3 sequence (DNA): TGCAGTGCGTTCCAGGGGGGAGGCGAAAAACTGTTTTTT.

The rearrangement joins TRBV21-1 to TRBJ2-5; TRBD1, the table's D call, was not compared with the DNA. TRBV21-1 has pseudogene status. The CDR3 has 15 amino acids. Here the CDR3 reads CASSEGDAWGETQYF. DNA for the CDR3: TGTGCCAGCTCCGAAGGGGACGCTTGGGGGGAGACCCAGTACTTC.